These 18 T cell receptor beta chains share one sample of origin, sequenced in a study of blood T cell repertoires in COVID-19. The table came from immunoSEQ multiplex PCR; TCRdb's copy has only in-frame clones and leaves some out. The sample lists roughly 300,000 clones; around 86% were seen once. Sequenced sample: PBMCs or T cells enriched from blood (not recorded which). Source of these receptors: a woman between 40 and 55 years old with acute COVID-19.

This chain uses TRBV19 with TRBJ1-3; perhaps TRBD1 as D (6 bases). Germline values: CDR1 LNHDA, CDR2 SQIVND (reference sequence). Trimming removed 7 bases from V and 0 bases from J, with 13 bases in between. This CDR3 contains 15 residues. CDR3 in amino acids: CASTIGQISGNTIYF. For the CDR3, the DNA is TGTGCCAGTACCATCGGACAGATCTCTGGAAACACCATATATTTT.

The gene calls are TRBV7-9 and TRBJ1-3; D perhaps matches TRBD1 (5 bases). Germline V gene lookup returns CDR1 SEHNR and CDR2 FQNEAQ (reference sequence). V lost 3 bases, J lost 1 base, and 13 bases lay in between. This CDR3 is 16 amino acids long. CDR3 sequence reads: CASSFRGTVSGNTIYF. DNA of the CDR3: TGTGCCAGCAGCTTTAGAGGGACTGTGTCTGGAAACACCATATATTTT.

A few counts support this clone. This rearrangement joins TRBV7-9 to TRBJ2-7; D might be TRBD2 (6 bases). Germline CDR1 is SEHNR and CDR2 is FQNEAQ (reference sequence). The CDR3 runs 15 residues. V was cut by 5 bases and J by 2 bases, with 16 bases left in between. DNA of the CDR3: TGTGCCAGCAGCCGAACCGGGGGTGCAACCTACGAGCAGTACTTC. Amino acids: CASSRTGGATYEQYF.

The V and J genes are TRBV7-2 and TRBJ2-7, with 9 bases that match TRBD2. Trimming removed 6 bases from V and 1 base from J; junction bases left unmatched: 4. Germline V gene lookup returns CDR1 SGHTA and CDR2 FQGNSA. CDR3 size: 14 residues. As DNA, the CDR3 is TGTGCCAGCAGTCGTAGCGGGGGTTCCTACGAGCAGTACTTC. Translating gives CASSRSGGSYEQYF. Together with reference TRBV7-2 and TRBJ2-7, the CDR3 gives the full variable domain: GAGVSQSPSNKVTEKGKDVELRCDPISGHTALYWYRQSLGQGLEFLIYFQGNSAPDKSGLPSDRFSAERTGGSVSTLTIQRTQQEDSAVYLCASSRSGGSYEQYFGPGTRLTVT.

The chain has TRBV19 and TRBJ2-2; D might be TRBD1 (5 bases). The CDR3 sequence is 16 residues long. The V and J ends lost 5 bases and 2 bases respectively, with 15 bases between them. From germline, CDR1 is LNHDA and CDR2 SQIVND (reference sequence). CDR3 in DNA: TGTGCCAGTAGTCCGGCGTGGCAGGGTAACACCGGGGAGCTGTTTTTT. Translation: CASSPAWQGNTGELFF.

This clone was seen just once. The V and J genes are TRBV4-1 and TRBJ2-7; D ambiguous. V was trimmed by 0 bases and J by 2 bases, leaving 14 bases between them. Per germline, CDR1 MGHRA and CDR2 YSYEKL. The CDR3 covers 16 residues. DNA of the CDR3: TGCGCCAGCAGCCAAGATGCATACTACACCACCTACGAGCAGTACTTC. Amino acids: CASSQDAYYTTYEQYF.

The genes are TRBV9 and TRBJ1-3; D call uncertain. CDR3 length: 16 residues. Germline-derived CDR1 and CDR2 are SGDLS and YYNGEE. V dropped 1 base and J dropped 0 bases, with 11 bases sitting between them. In DNA, the CDR3 is TGTGCCAGCAGCGTAAGGCTCGGGAACTCTGGAAACACCATATATTTT. This translates into CASSVRLGNSGNTIYF.

V and J are TRBV6-1 and TRBJ1-2, with no clear D. CDR1 and CDR2 (germline): MNHNS, SASEGT. Between the trimmed V and J ends, which lost 2 bases and 3 bases, there was a span of 7 bases. This CDR3 comprises 13 residues. CDR3 protein: CASSERVHYGYTF. As DNA, the CDR3 is TGTGCCAGCAGTGAAAGAGTCCACTATGGCTACACCTTC.

This chain joins TRBV7-2 and TRBJ2-7; D is possibly TRBD1 (5 bases). Trimming took off 2 bases at V and 3 bases at J, with 11 bases between the two ends. The CDR3 sequence is 14 residues long. Germline assignment: CDR1 SGHTA and CDR2 FQGNSA. CDR3 nucleotides: TGTGCCAGCAGCTTATCCAGACAGCACTACGAGCAGTACTTC. Translation: CASSLSRQHYEQYF.

The chain combines TRBV19 with TRBJ2-7; a weak D match, TRBD1 (6 bases). This CDR3 comprises 13 residues. Germline V gene sequence: CDR1 LNHDA, CDR2 SQIVND (reference sequence). V gave up 3 bases and J gave up 4 bases, with 10 bases separating them. In DNA form, the CDR3 reads TGTGCCAGTAGTATTGGGGGCAGATACGAGCAGTACTTC. Its protein is CASSIGGRYEQYF.

The rearrangement uses TRBV7-3 and TRBJ2-7; TRBD1 aligns across 10 bases. The CDR3 contains 15 residues. V was clipped by 5 bases and J by 5 bases; unmatched bases: 9. Germline values: CDR1 SGHTA, CDR2 FQGTGA. The CDR3 here is CASSPRQGAIHEQYF. The CDR3 nucleotides read TGTGCCAGCAGCCCCAGACAGGGGGCTATCCACGAGCAGTACTTC.

The V gene is TRBV5-1, the J gene TRBJ2-1, with a weak D call TRBD2 (6 bases). Germline lookup yields CDR1 SGHRS and CDR2 YFSETQ. V was cut by 1 base and J by 6 bases, with 11 bases left in between. The CDR3 consists of 14 residues. CDR3 loop: CASSLREPGNEQFF. In DNA, the CDR3 is TGCGCCAGCAGCTTGCGGGAGCCGGGCAATGAGCAGTTCTTC.

The V and J genes are TRBV5-1 and TRBJ1-1, with 10 positions matching TRBD1. The CDR3 length is 14 residues. The V segment lost 5 bases and the J segment 4 bases; nucleotides outside the gene matches: 5. The germline V gene encodes CDR1 SGHRS and CDR2 YFSETQ. CDR3 sequence: CASRTGGKVTEAFF. The DNA of the CDR3 is TGCGCCAGCAGGACAGGGGGCAAGGTCACTGAAGCTTTCTTT. Using reference TRBV5-1 and TRBJ1-1 for the parts outside the CDR3, the full variable domain is KAGVTQTPRYLIKTRGQQVTLSCSPISGHRSVSWYQQTPGQGLQFLFEYFSETQRNKGNFPGRFSGRQFSNSRSEMNVSTLELGDSALYLCASRTGGKVTEAFFGQGTRLTVV.

The rearrangement links TRBV7-2 to TRBJ2-3, with TRBD2 matching over 11 bases. This CDR3 is 19 amino acids long. V shed 0 bases and J 7 bases; nucleotides not matched to a gene: 15. The V gene's germline CDR1 is SGHTA and CDR2 FQGNSA. CDR3 DNA: TGTGCCAGCAGCTTAGCACTAGCGGGAGTTGTAAGAGTTCAGAATACGCAGTATTTT. It translates to CASSLALAGVVRVQNTQYF.

This chain uses TRBV5-5 with TRBJ2-7, with D perhaps TRBD1 (5 bases). Trimming took off 0 bases at V and 3 bases at J, with 16 bases between the two ends. Germline CDR1 reads SGHKS; CDR2 reads YYEKEE (reference sequence). The CDR3 length is 16 residues. CDR3 in amino acids: CASSLGEGAINYEQYF. The CDR3, as DNA: TGTGCCAGCAGCTTGGGTGAAGGGGCCATAAACTACGAGCAGTACTTC.

This sequence joins TRBV27 and TRBJ2-1, with 9 bases matching TRBD2. Germline lookup yields CDR1 MNHEY and CDR2 SMNVEV (reference sequence). The CDR3 contains 15 residues. Trimming cost V 4 bases and J 7 bases; bases outside gene matches: 8. In DNA, the CDR3 is TGTGCCAGCAGTTCCGGGGGTAGCGGGAGTAATGAGCAGTTCTTC. It encodes CASSSGGSGSNEQFF.

The V gene is TRBV4-3, the J gene TRBJ1-6, with 7 bases that match TRBD1. Germline CDR1 and CDR2: LGHNA and YSLEER. The CDR3 contains 15 residues. Trimming took 1 base from V and 7 from J; bases not matched to a gene: 4. The CDR3 loop is CASSQGGTANSPLHF. The CDR3 DNA sequence: TGCGCCAGCAGCCAAGGGGGGACAGCAAATTCACCCCTCCACTTT.

The chain joins TRBV7-6 to TRBJ2-3; D may be TRBD2 (6 bases). With 4 bases removed from V and 4 bases from J, the gap between germline ends came to 15 bases. The CDR3 sequence is 15 residues long. In germline, CDR1 is SGHVS, CDR2 FNYEAQ. The CDR3 coding sequence is TGTGCCAGCAGCTCGGCGGGGCTCTCGGCAGATACGCAGTATTTT. It encodes CASSSAGLSADTQYF.